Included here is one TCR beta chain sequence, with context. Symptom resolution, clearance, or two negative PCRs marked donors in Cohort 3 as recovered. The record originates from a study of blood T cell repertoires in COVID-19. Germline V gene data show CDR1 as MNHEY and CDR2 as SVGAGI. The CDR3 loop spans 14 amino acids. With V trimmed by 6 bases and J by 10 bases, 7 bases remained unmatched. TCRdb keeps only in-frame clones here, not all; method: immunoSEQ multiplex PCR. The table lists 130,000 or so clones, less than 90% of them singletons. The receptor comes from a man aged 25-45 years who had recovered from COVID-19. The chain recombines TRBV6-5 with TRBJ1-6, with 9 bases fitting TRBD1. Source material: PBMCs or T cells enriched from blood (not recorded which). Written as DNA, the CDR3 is TGTGCCAGCAGCGAGGGACAGGGTGGCTCACCCCTCCACTTT. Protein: CASSEGQGGSPLHF.